This is a list of T cell receptor beta chains from one sample in a study of blood T cell repertoires in COVID-19. The table came from immunoSEQ multiplex PCR; TCRdb's copy has only in-frame clones and leaves some out. The table records 250,000 or so clones, 83% of them present only once. Sequencing used peripheral blood. These receptors were obtained from a human donor in a cohort sampled during active COVID-19. The CDR3 runs from the conserved cysteine through the conserved F or W.

length	V	J	CDR3
14	TRBV6-5	TRBJ2-7	CASSYTRRPYEQYF
15	TRBV3-1/TRBV3-2	TRBJ1-3	CASSQQGSSGNTIYF
13	TRBV28	TRBJ2-4	CASSFGAKNIQYF
16	TRBV10-1	TRBJ2-2	CASSHDQPGSTGELFF
15	TRBV7-3	TRBJ2-3	CASSTSGGGTDTQYF
14	TRBV5-4	TRBJ2-7	CASSLTGSSYEQYF
15	TRBV19	TRBJ1-4	CASSIGTGTNEKLFF
14	TRBV7-3	TRBJ2-3	CASSSQGTADTQYF
15	TRBV7-2	TRBJ1-5	CASSLEQNSNQPQHF
14	TRBV29-1	TRBJ1-1	CSVEGTAMNTEAFF
14	TRBV30	TRBJ1-1	CALKPRIMNTEAFF
12	TRBV5-1	TRBJ2-5	CASSPTLETQYF
17	TRBV7-9	TRBJ1-5	CASSFTTTGGVGQPQHF
15	TRBV5-1	TRBJ2-3	CASSLGDKNTDTQYF
17	TRBV3-1/TRBV3-2	TRBJ2-7	CASSPGSSGRFAYEQYF
15	TRBV6-2/TRBV6-3	TRBJ1-5	CASSPGQIYSQPQHF
14	TRBV5-1	TRBJ1-4	CASSLGATNEKLFF
13	TRBV12-3/TRBV12-4	TRBJ2-5	CASSFSGWETQYF
15	TRBV7-2	TRBJ1-6	CASSLGTDYNSPLHF
15	TRBV15	TRBJ2-7	CATSRGGTGGGEQYF